This TCR beta chain is from a study of T cell repertoires in cytomegalovirus infection. Study outcomes and limitations: In two of eight donors, the top clonotype was HLA-C-restricted CMV-specific.

The CDR3 length is 15 residues. J gave up 2 bases and V 3 bases, and 2 bases lay outside the gene matches. Regarding this clonotype: Antigen unknown.

TCRdb reprocessed the reads with MiXCR, giving one entry per CDR3 protein. The sample shows approximately 160,000 distinct CDR3 sequences, approximately 17% of them seen only once. Sequencing was done on a sample of CD8+ T cells from PBMCs. The V gene is TRBV12-3 or TRBV12-4, the J gene TRBJ2-3; 10 bases map to TRBD2. The source is a human donor in good health (CMV status not recorded). Some clones in this sample may be carry-over from other donors' samples. The CDR3 DNA reads as TGTGCCAGCAGTTTTAGCGGGGGGTTCACAGATACGCAGTATTTT. It is translated as CASSFSGGFTDTQYF.